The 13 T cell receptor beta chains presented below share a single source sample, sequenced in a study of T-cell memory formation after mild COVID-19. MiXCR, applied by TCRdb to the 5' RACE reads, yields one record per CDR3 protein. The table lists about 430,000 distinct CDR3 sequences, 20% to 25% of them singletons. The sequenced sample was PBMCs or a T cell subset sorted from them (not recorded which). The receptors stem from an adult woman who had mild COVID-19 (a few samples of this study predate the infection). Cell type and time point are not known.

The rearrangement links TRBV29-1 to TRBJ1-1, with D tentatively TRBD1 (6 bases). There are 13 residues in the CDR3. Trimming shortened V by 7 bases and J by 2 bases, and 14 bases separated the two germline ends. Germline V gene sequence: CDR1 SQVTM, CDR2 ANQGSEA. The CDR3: CSGLGGGNTEAFF. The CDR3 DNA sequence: TGCAGCGGCCTCGGGGGGGGCAACACTGAAGCTTTCTTT.

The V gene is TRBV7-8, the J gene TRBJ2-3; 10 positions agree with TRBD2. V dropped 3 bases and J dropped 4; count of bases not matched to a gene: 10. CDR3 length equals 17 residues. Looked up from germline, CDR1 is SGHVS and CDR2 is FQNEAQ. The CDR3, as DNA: TGTGCCAGCAGCTTCCCAGCGGGAGGGCCAGGCCCAGATACGCAGTATTTT. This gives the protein CASSFPAGGPGPDTQYF.

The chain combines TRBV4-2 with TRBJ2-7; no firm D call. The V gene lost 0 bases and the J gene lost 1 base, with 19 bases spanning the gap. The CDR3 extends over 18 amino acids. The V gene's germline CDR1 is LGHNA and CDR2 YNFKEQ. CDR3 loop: CASSQDRSWQIRSYEQYF. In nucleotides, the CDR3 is TGTGCCAGCAGCCAAGATAGATCGTGGCAGATTAGGTCCTACGAGCAGTACTTC.

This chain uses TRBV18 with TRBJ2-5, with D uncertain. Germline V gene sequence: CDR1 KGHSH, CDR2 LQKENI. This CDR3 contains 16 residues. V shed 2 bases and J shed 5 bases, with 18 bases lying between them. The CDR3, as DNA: TGTGCCAGCTCACCAGCGTCGCCTTTCGTATCCGAGACCCAGTACTTC. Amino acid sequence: CASSPASPFVSETQYF.

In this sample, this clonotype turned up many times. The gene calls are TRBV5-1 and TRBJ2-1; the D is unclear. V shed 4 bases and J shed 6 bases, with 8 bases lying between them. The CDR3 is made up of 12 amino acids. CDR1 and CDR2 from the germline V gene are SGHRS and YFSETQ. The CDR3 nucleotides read TGCGCCAGCAGCAGAGAGGCCAATGAGCAGTTCTTC. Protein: CASSREANEQFF.

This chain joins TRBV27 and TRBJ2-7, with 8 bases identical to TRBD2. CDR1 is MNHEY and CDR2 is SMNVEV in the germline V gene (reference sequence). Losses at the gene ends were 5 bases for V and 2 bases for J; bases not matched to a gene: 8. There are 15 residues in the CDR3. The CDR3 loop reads CASSTRDSGTYEQYF. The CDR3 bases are TGTGCCAGCAGTACCCGGGATAGCGGGACCTACGAGCAGTACTTC.

The CDR3 spells CASSPKVRGNNEQFF. The CDR3 nucleotides are TGTGCCAGCTCACCAAAAGTGAGGGGGAACAATGAGCAGTTCTTC. V is TRBV18 and J is TRBJ2-1; TRBD1 is a possible D gene (6 bases). The CDR3 totals 15 residues. The ends were cut back, 2 bases at V and 5 bases at J, with 13 bases in the middle. Germline CDR1 and CDR2: KGHSH and LQKENI.

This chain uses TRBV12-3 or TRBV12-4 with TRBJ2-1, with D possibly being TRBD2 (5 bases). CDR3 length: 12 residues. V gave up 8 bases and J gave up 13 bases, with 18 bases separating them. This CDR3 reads CASGLEARGQFF. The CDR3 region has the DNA TGTGCCAGCGGCCTGGAGGCCCGGGGACAGTTCTTC.

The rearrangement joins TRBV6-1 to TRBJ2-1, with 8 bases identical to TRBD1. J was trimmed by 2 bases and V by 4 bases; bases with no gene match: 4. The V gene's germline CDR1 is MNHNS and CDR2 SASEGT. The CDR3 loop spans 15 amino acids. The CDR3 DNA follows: TGTGCCAGCAGTGTTACACAGGGGGCCTACAATGAGCAGTTCTTC. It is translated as CASSVTQGAYNEQFF.

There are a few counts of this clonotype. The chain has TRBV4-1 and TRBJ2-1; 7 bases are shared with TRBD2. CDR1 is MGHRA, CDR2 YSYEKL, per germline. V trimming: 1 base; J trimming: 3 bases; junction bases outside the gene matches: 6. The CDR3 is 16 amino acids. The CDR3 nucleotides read TGCGCCAGCAGCCAAGTTGGTCGCGGGGGCTACAATGAGCAGTTCTTC. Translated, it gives CASSQVGRGGYNEQFF.

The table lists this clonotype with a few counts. CDR3 sequence reads: CASSSKSVEDNYGYTF. As DNA, the CDR3 is TGCGCCAGCAGCTCAAAATCAGTGGAGGATAACTATGGCTACACCTTC. The J gene is TRBJ1-2, the V gene TRBV5-1, with D unresolved. The CDR3 covers 16 residues. Germline-derived CDR1 and CDR2 are SGHRS and YFSETQ. V was cut by 3 bases and J by 1 base, with 16 bases left in between.

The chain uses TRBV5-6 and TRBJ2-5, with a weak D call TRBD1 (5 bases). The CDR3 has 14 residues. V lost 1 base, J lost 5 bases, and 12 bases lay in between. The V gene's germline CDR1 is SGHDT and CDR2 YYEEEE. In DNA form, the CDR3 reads TGTGCCAGCAGCTTGTCAGGGAATCCGGAGACCCAGTACTTC. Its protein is CASSLSGNPETQYF.

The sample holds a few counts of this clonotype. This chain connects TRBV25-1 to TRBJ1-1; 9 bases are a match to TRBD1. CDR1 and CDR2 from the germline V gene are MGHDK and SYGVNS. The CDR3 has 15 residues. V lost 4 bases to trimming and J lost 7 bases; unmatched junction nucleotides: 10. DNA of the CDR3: TGTGCCAGCAGTGGGAAGGGGGACAGGGTTAGTGAAGCTTTCTTT. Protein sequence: CASSGKGDRVSEAFF.